This T cell receptor (beta chain) was recovered during a study of cytomegalovirus exposure and HLA in healthy donors (dated by TCRdb to the late 2010s). About the full investigation: According to a later analysis, the 120 validation repertoires were produced on the same platform as the approximately 610 repertoires of the first cohort. The study aimed to test whether signatures of past pathogen exposure could be identified by cataloging public T cell receptors. Besides the first cohort of under 700 subjects, a separate validation cohort made up of 90 to 150 different subjects was used. To predict cytomegalovirus infection status, the study brought together high-throughput TCR immunosequencing, statistical association of individual TCRs with disease status, and machine learning. Summary of the overall study and its limitations: Cytomegalovirus status was reported to be diagnosed by the classifier with high specificity and sensitivity in both the original and validation cohorts. In vitro tests confirmed that a few of the cytomegalovirus-associated TCR beta chains recognize cytomegalovirus antigens. The study gave a list of about 160 TCR beta chains associated with cytomegalovirus. All 120 or so repertoires were used to score co-occurrence in the validation cohort in a later analysis, because that analysis had no HLA typing for the cohort. In a later analysis, TCRs clustered in the first cohort were found to also tend to co-occur in the roughly 110 validation repertoires, with 94% of cluster scores above 0. While some public TCRs were present in many individuals, most TCR sequences turned up only very rarely across donors. The authors suggested that the approach could potentially be extended to other disease states and immunological phenotypes.

The donors were included in the validation cohort of roughly 120 subjects, a group kept apart from the roughly 670-subject first cohort. Libraries were prepared through the immunoSEQ multiplex PCR assay. As for how the authors treated the data: A statistical classification framework was built for diagnosing cytomegalovirus status from the catalog of TCR beta chain sequences. This immuneACCESS table, as held by TCRdb, lists in-frame sequences with V and J called but not all clones. Of the missing ones, under half trace to an unresolved V gene in checked studies; the others have no known cause. Clone size and the V and J calls come from that table; the DNA yielded D and trimming. In all, the sample holds 150,000 to 250,000 clones, and around 80% of those were seen once. In total, the top ten clones hold about 1.2% of the sample. In the case of this clone: The specificity of this receptor is unknown. The sample holds no much larger clone one base away, and base qualities are not on file.

The sequenced sample consisted of PBMCs. This receptor was obtained from a woman in her 30s in good health and CMV-seronegative.

The DNA reads as follows: TGTGCCAGCTCACCAGTTGGCCGCAACTATGGCTACACCTTC. This sequence encodes CASSPVGRNYGYTF. The V and J genes are TRBV18 and TRBJ1-2, with no confident D gene call. The germline ends are 9 bases apart after V is trimmed by 2 bases and J by 2 bases. From the cysteine through the phenylalanine, the CDR3 covers 14 amino acids. The only DNA kept is the CDR3, 42 bases in frame from the first base. Looking up the germline V gene yields CDR1 KGHSH and CDR2 LQKENI.